This entry lists 16 T cell receptor beta chains sequenced from one sample in a study of shared clonotypes between healthy human individuals. Here immunoSEQ multiplex PCR was the method, and the copy in TCRdb shows in-frame clones only, minus some. The sample yields over 2 million clones, around 93% seen once. Input material: naive CD4+ T cells from PBMCs. Subset described: CD45RA+ positively selected. The receptors come from a young man in good health. Some clones in this sample may be carry-over from other donors' samples.

This sequence joins TRBV15 and TRBJ2-7, with D unclear. V lost 0 bases, J lost 6 bases, and 12 bases lay in between. The CDR3 length is 14 residues. Germline V lookup: CDR1 LNHNV, CDR2 YYDKDF (reference sequence). CDR3 sequence reads: CATSRDRTPREQYF. Here the CDR3 DNA reads TGTGCCACCAGCAGAGATAGGACCCCTCGCGAGCAGTACTTC.

CDR3 sequence (DNA): TGTGCCAGCAGTCCAGAGGGGCTAGCGCGTTACAATGAGCAGTTCTTC. Protein product: CASSPEGLARYNEQFF. The gene calls are TRBV27 and TRBJ2-1; D may be TRBD2 (6 bases). CDR1 and CDR2 from the germline V gene are MNHEY and SMNVEV (reference sequence). This CDR3 comprises 16 residues. Trimming pared 5 bases from V and 4 bases from J, leaving 18 bases between.

The chain recombines TRBV19 with TRBJ1-1; D is uncertain. CDR3 length: 16 residues. Trimming pared 5 bases from V and 0 bases from J, leaving 16 bases between. CDR1 and CDR2 (germline): LNHDA, SQIVND (reference sequence). CDR3 region: CASSYYRADMNTEAFF. The CDR3 DNA reads TGTGCCAGTAGTTACTATCGTGCCGATATGAACACTGAAGCTTTCTTT.

This chain connects TRBV18 to TRBJ1-2; D not certain. CDR1 KGHSH and CDR2 LQKENI come from the germline V gene. The CDR3 spans 14 residues. The V and J ends lost 2 bases and 4 bases respectively, with 11 bases between them. CDR3 nucleotides: TGTGCCAGCTCACCATCCCGGGAAATCTATGGCTACACCTTC. This sequence encodes CASSPSREIYGYTF.

This rearrangement joins TRBV11-2 to TRBJ2-3; TRBD1 matches 7 bases. V lost 4 bases, J lost 3 bases, and 4 bases stayed unmatched. Germline values: CDR1 SGHAT, CDR2 FQNNGV. The CDR3 loop spans 14 amino acids. CDR3 loop: CASSWDRTTDTQYF. CDR3 nucleotides: TGTGCCAGCAGCTGGGACAGAACGACAGATACGCAGTATTTT.

Concerning this clone: The same CDR3 can be traced to other DNA sequences in this sample. In DNA, the CDR3 is TGTGCCAGCAGCTTCGGGGGCACAGATACGCAGTATTTT. Translating gives CASSFGGTDTQYF. The rearrangement uses TRBV7-9 and TRBJ2-3; weak D call: TRBD2 (5 bases). Germline CDR1 SEHNR, CDR2 FQNEAQ (reference sequence). This CDR3 is 13 amino acids long. V dropped 3 bases and J dropped 1 base, with 5 bases sitting between them.

The chain uses TRBV7-9 and TRBJ2-2; 10 bases line up with TRBD1. The CDR3 runs 15 residues. The junction had 4 bases not matched to a gene; V was cut back by 6 bases and J by 3 bases. CDR1 is SEHNR, CDR2 FQNEAQ, per germline (reference sequence). The CDR3 sequence is CASRQDRGDTGELFF. The CDR3 DNA sequence: TGTGCCAGCAGACAGGACAGGGGGGACACCGGGGAGCTGTTTTTT.

The gene calls are TRBV6-6 and TRBJ1-5, with D perhaps matching TRBD1 (6 bases). Germline V gene data show CDR1 as MNHNY and CDR2 as SVGAGI (reference sequence). This CDR3 is built from 14 residues. V gave up 2 bases and J gave up 6 bases, with 11 bases separating them. CDR3 coding DNA: TGTGCCAGCAGTTACCGGGGGGCAACTCAGCCCCAGCATTTT. Its protein product is CASSYRGATQPQHF.

The chain recombines TRBV28 with TRBJ1-3; D is unclear. The V end was cut by 6 bases, the J end by 0 bases, with 12 bases between. The CDR3 is 15 residues long. CDR1 and CDR2 (germline): MDHEN, SYDVKM. In nucleotides, the CDR3 is TGTGCCAGCAGCCCCGGCGCCCCCTCTGGAAACACCATATATTTT. Its translation: CASSPGAPSGNTIYF.

This clone was detected only a few times. The chain links TRBV18 to TRBJ2-7; D gene unclear. The CDR3 is 13 amino acids. Germline CDR1 reads KGHSH; CDR2 reads LQKENI. Trimming left V 0 bases short and J 2 bases short, with 5 bases between. CDR3 residues: CASSPPQTYEQYF. The CDR3 nucleotides read TGTGCCAGCTCACCACCGCAGACCTACGAGCAGTACTTC.

The V gene is TRBV7-9, the J gene TRBJ2-2; 10 bases line up with TRBD2. With V trimmed by 6 bases and J by 5 bases, 9 bases remained unmatched. The germline V gene has CDR1 SEHNR and CDR2 FQNEAQ (reference sequence). The CDR3 runs 16 residues. The CDR3 sequence: CASRPPSGRDTGELFF. Written as DNA, the CDR3 is TGTGCCAGCAGACCGCCCAGCGGGAGGGATACCGGGGAGCTGTTTTTT.

V is TRBV5-4 and J is TRBJ2-7; 14 bases fit TRBD2. CDR1 SGHNT and CDR2 YYREEE come from the germline V gene (reference sequence). V shed 3 bases and J 7 bases; nucleotides not matched to a gene: 6. The CDR3 runs to 15 residues. The DNA for the CDR3 is TGTGCCAGCAGCTCCTGGACTAGCGGGAGGAATGAGCAGTACTTC. Amino acid sequence: CASSSWTSGRNEQYF.

This clone has only a few counts. The chain uses TRBV30 and TRBJ1-4; D gene unclear. Germline CDR1 is GTSNPN and CDR2 is SVGIG (reference sequence). Trimming shortened V by 1 base and J by 4 bases, and 7 bases separated the two germline ends. The CDR3 runs to 13 residues. CDR3 sequence: CAWSAAVNEKLFF. CDR3 coding DNA: TGTGCCTGGAGTGCGGCAGTTAATGAAAAACTGTTTTTT.

The V and J genes are TRBV28 and TRBJ1-2; 7 positions agree with TRBD1. This CDR3 is built from 15 residues. Looked up from germline, CDR1 is MDHEN and CDR2 is SYDVKM. Trimming cost V 6 bases and J 5 bases; bases outside gene matches: 12. Here the CDR3 reads CASSRIGTDGYGYTF. The DNA of the CDR3 is TGTGCCAGCAGCCGGATCGGGACAGACGGATATGGCTACACCTTC.

The genes are TRBV19 and TRBJ2-5, with TRBD2 identical over 7 bases. Germline lookup yields CDR1 LNHDA and CDR2 SQIVND (reference sequence). V dropped 1 base and J dropped 5; count of bases not matched to a gene: 13. The CDR3 has 17 amino acids. CDR3 nucleotide sequence: TGTGCCAGTAGTATAGGCCAGCGGGGTGCAATGTGGGAGACCCAGTACTTC. As protein: CASSIGQRGAMWETQYF.

The rearrangement uses TRBV9 and TRBJ2-2; D is unresolved. CDR3 length: 14 residues. V shed 5 bases and J shed 7 bases, with 15 bases lying between them. Germline values: CDR1 SGDLS, CDR2 YYNGEE. The CDR3 bases are TGTGCCAGCAGTAAGACTTTCGACCTCGGGGAGCTGTTTTTT. Protein: CASSKTFDLGELFF.